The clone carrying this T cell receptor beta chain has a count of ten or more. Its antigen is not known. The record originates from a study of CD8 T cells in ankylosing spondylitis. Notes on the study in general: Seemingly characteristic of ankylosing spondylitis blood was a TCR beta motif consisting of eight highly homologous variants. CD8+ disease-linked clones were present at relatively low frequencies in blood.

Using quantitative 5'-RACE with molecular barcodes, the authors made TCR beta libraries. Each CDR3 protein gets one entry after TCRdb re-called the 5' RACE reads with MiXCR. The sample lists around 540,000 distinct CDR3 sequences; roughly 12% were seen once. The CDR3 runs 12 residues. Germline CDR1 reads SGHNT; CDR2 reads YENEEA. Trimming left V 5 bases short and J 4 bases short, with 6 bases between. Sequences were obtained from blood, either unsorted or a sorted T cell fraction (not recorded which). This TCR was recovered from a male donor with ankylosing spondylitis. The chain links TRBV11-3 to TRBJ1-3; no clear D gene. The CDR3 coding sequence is TGTGCCAGCAGCCAAGGAGGAAACACCATATATTTT. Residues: CASSQGGNTIYF.